One sample yielded the 24 T cell receptor beta chains listed below, sequenced in a study of control samples from healthy donors and cancer patients. Generated by immunoSEQ multiplex PCR, the TCRdb table keeps only in-frame clones and is missing some. The table lists some 110,000 clones, roughly 93% of them singletons. The source material was blood. These receptors originate from a man aged 30-40 years in good health.

V usage is TRBV9 and J usage is TRBJ2-7; TRBD1 or TRBD2 may be the D gene (5 bases each). Germline CDR1 is SGDLS and CDR2 is YYNGEE. Between the trimmed V and J ends, which lost 3 bases and 11 bases, there was a span of 18 bases. The CDR3 has 13 residues. The CDR3 DNA reads as TGTGCCAGCAGCGACGGGACGGGGAAGTCGAAGTACGTC. Amino acid sequence: CASSDGTGKSKYV.

This chain connects TRBV1 to TRBJ1-4. TRBV1 is labeled a pseudogene. The CDR3 spans 13 residues. The DNA of the CDR3 is TGCACCAGCAGCCCCCGCCATAGGGAAAAACTGTTTTTT. Amino acids: CTSSPRHREKLFF.

This clone was seen a single time. V is TRBV13 and J is TRBJ2-1; no clear D gene. The CDR3 loop spans 20 amino acids. Per germline, CDR1 PRHDT and CDR2 FYEKMQ (reference sequence). V was shortened by 0 bases and J by 0 bases, with 21 bases between the two germline ends. The CDR3 nucleotides are TGTGCCAGCAGCTTAGGCCTGCGATTGCGAGCCTATAGCTCCTACAATGAGCAGTTCTTC. Protein product: CASSLGLRLRAYSSYNEQFF.

This rearrangement joins TRBV7-9 to TRBJ2-3; 14 bases agree with TRBD2. V gave up 3 bases and J gave up 3 bases; unmatched junction bases: 8. This CDR3 comprises 18 residues. In germline, CDR1 is SEHNR, CDR2 FQNEAQ (reference sequence). The CDR3 region is CASSFGLAGGKGTDTQYF. CDR3 DNA: TGTGCCAGCAGCTTCGGACTAGCGGGGGGTAAGGGTACAGATACGCAGTATTTT.

The chain links TRBV5-5 to TRBJ1-1; possible D gene TRBD1, 5 bases. The germline V and J ends were trimmed by 4 bases and 1 base, with 14 bases remaining between them. The germline CDR1 and CDR2 sequences are SGHKS and YYEKEE (reference sequence). The CDR3 length is 15 residues. The CDR3 region has the DNA TGTGCCAGCAGCCCCCTTGGACACCGGAACACTGAAGCTTTCTTT. Protein product: CASSPLGHRNTEAFF.

The rearrangement joins TRBV19 to TRBJ1-5; D might be TRBD1 (5 bases). Germline lookup yields CDR1 LNHDA and CDR2 SQIVND (reference sequence). The CDR3 has 13 amino acids. V was clipped by 7 bases and J by 2 bases, with 9 bases between them. CDR3 protein: CASTLRGNQPQHF. The CDR3 coding sequence is TGTGCCAGTACCCTCAGGGGCAATCAGCCCCAGCATTTT.

This clone was seen once. The chain combines TRBV28 with TRBJ2-7; D possibly matches TRBD1 or TRBD2 (5 bases each). V lost 3 bases and J lost 7, with 16 bases in between. CDR1 is MDHEN, CDR2 SYDVKM, per germline. The CDR3 is 14 amino acids. CDR3 amino acids: CASSLGDGAREQYF. Written as DNA, the CDR3 is TGTGCCAGCAGTTTGGGGGACGGTGCAAGGGAGCAGTACTTC.

V gene TRBV27 combines with J gene TRBJ1-4; D perhaps matches TRBD1 (5 bases). Trimming removed 2 bases from V and 2 bases from J, with 15 bases in between. The CDR3 spans 17 residues. Looked up from germline, CDR1 is MNHEY and CDR2 is SMNVEV (reference sequence). CDR3 residues: CASSLARDSGTNEKLFF. Here the CDR3 DNA reads TGTGCCAGCAGTTTAGCGAGGGACTCAGGGACTAATGAAAAACTGTTTTTT.

The rearrangement joins TRBV9 to TRBJ2-6; TRBD2 is a possible D gene (7 bases). V was cut by 4 bases and J by 0 bases, with 20 bases left in between. CDR3 length: 19 amino acids. The germline V gene encodes CDR1 SGDLS and CDR2 YYNGEE. As DNA, the CDR3 is TGTGCCAGCAGCCCCCGTGAGGGGGGGCAATCCTCTGGGGCCAACGTCCTGACTTTC. Residues: CASSPREGGQSSGANVLTF.

This chain joins TRBV15 and TRBJ1-6; D is unclear. The V gene lost 1 base and the J gene lost 5 bases, with 9 bases spanning the gap. Germline V gene lookup returns CDR1 LNHNV and CDR2 YYDKDF (reference sequence). The CDR3 spans 15 residues. In nucleotides, the CDR3 is TGTGCCACCAGCAGAGGGCCAGCCAATAATTCACCCCTCCACTTT. Its protein product is CATSRGPANNSPLHF.

The rearrangement joins TRBV27 to TRBJ2-7; 9 positions match TRBD1. V dropped 2 bases and J dropped 3; count of bases not matched to a gene: 5. This CDR3 is built from 15 residues. Germline assignment: CDR1 MNHEY and CDR2 SMNVEV (reference sequence). The CDR3 DNA reads as TGTGCCAGCAGTTTAACTACAGGGGGCGACTACGAGCAGTACTTC. It is translated as CASSLTTGGDYEQYF.

This clone occurred once. The CDR3 coding sequence is TGTGCCAGCAGCGCGAGGGGGGGCAACAATGAGCAGTTCTTC. Translating it yields CASSARGGNNEQFF. This sequence joins TRBV7-9 and TRBJ2-1, with D perhaps matching TRBD2 (7 bases). From germline, CDR1 is SEHNR and CDR2 FQNEAQ (reference sequence). Trimming cost V 5 bases and J 5 bases, with 13 bases left between them. The CDR3 runs 14 residues.

This clone was recorded only once. The chain combines TRBV27 with TRBJ1-2, with unresolved D. Germline assignment: CDR1 MNHEY and CDR2 SMNVEV (reference sequence). V was pared by 0 bases and J by 8 bases, with 10 bases between. The CDR3 length is 13 residues. The DNA of the CDR3 is TGTGCCAGCAGTTTATCGTCAAGACGAGGCTACACCTTC. Its protein is CASSLSSRRGYTF.

This rearrangement joins TRBV9 to TRBJ2-6, with a possible D match to TRBD2 (6 bases). V was trimmed by 3 bases and J by 2 bases, leaving 12 bases between them. CDR3 length equals 16 residues. Looked up from germline, CDR1 is SGDLS and CDR2 is YYNGEE. The CDR3 loop is CASSGPRGAGANVLTF. The CDR3 DNA is TGTGCCAGCAGCGGCCCGCGGGGCGCTGGGGCCAACGTCCTGACTTTC.

The chain is built from TRBV6-1 and TRBJ1-2; D possibly corresponds to TRBD1 (5 bases). This CDR3 spans 15 amino acids. The V gene's germline CDR1 is MNHNS and CDR2 SASEGT. Trimming removed 1 base from V and 5 bases from J, with 14 bases in between. DNA for the CDR3: TGTGCCAGCAGTGAAGAAGTCAGGGACTTATATGGCTACACCTTC. Protein product: CASSEEVRDLYGYTF.

The CDR3: CASRVGVGEQFF. The CDR3 DNA reads TGTGCCAGCAGGGTCGGGGTGGGAGAGCAGTTCTTC. The rearrangement links TRBV2 to TRBJ2-1, with a weak D call TRBD2 (5 bases). V lost 6 bases and J 10 bases, leaving 13 bases between the germline ends. Germline CDR1 SNHLY, CDR2 FYNNEI. This CDR3 has 12 residues.

A few counts support this clone. V is TRBV7-9 and J is TRBJ2-7; D perhaps matches TRBD1 (7 bases). This CDR3 spans 12 amino acids. Between the trimmed V and J ends, which lost 4 bases and 6 bases, there was a span of 10 bases. Germline CDR1 SEHNR, CDR2 FQNEAQ (reference sequence). Here the CDR3 reads CASSSGGSEQYV. In DNA form, the CDR3 reads TGTGCCAGCAGCTCAGGGGGGAGCGAGCAGTACGTC.

With regard to this clone: The junction departs from the called germline gene at one end, perhaps through a read error. The rearrangement joins TRBV29-1 to TRBJ2-3; TRBD2 matches at 12 bases. The CDR3 covers 14 residues. Germline V gene data show CDR1 as SQVTM and CDR2 as ANQGSEA. CDR3 nucleotides: TGCAGGGTCGGGGCTAGCGGGGGGGCAGAGACGCAGTATTTT. Amino acid sequence: CRVGASGGAETQYF.

The rearrangement uses TRBV30 and TRBJ1-4, with a possible D match to TRBD1 (6 bases). The CDR3 covers 14 residues. Between the trimmed V and J ends, which lost 5 bases and 7 bases, there was a span of 17 bases. Germline V gives CDR1 GTSNPN, CDR2 SVGIG (reference sequence). The CDR3 loop is CAWSGLQGFEKLFF. In DNA, the CDR3 is TGTGCCTGGTCGGGACTTCAGGGGTTTGAAAAACTGTTTTTT.

This clone has only one observation. The chain combines TRBV27 with TRBJ2-1; D is possibly TRBD1 (6 bases). This CDR3 region has 13 residues. Germline V gives CDR1 MNHEY, CDR2 SMNVEV (reference sequence). The V end lost 8 bases, the J end lost 6 bases, and 14 bases lay between the germline ends. CDR3 nucleotides: TGTGCCAGCCGAACCGGACAGATCAATGAGCAGTTCTTC. Translated: CASRTGQINEQFF.

V and J are TRBV2 and TRBJ2-7, with 11 bases fitting TRBD2. Germline assignment: CDR1 SNHLY and CDR2 FYNNEI. This CDR3 has 13 amino acids. V was pared by 11 bases and J by 4 bases, with 7 bases of the junction left unmatched. The CDR3 here is CAGSTSGGYEQYF. CDR3 bases: TGTGCCGGAAGCACTAGCGGGGGATACGAGCAGTACTTC.

The chain has TRBV6-5 and TRBJ2-3, with 7 bases aligning to TRBD1. The germline gives CDR1 MNHEY, CDR2 SVGAGI. This CDR3 region has 12 residues. With V trimmed by 6 bases and J by 5 bases, 2 bases remained unmatched. The CDR3 DNA sequence: TGTGCCAGCAGCCGGGACAGAGATACGCAGTATTTT. Translation gives CASSRDRDTQYF.

This chain links TRBV6-6 with TRBJ2-2, with D possibly TRBD1 on 6 matching bases. The germline V gene has CDR1 MNHNY and CDR2 SVGAGI (reference sequence). CDR3 length: 18 amino acids. Trimming took off 5 bases at V and 0 bases at J, with 19 bases between the two ends. The CDR3 loop reads CASSRQGIGVANTGELFF. The CDR3 region has the DNA TGTGCCAGCAGTCGCCAGGGGATTGGCGTCGCGAACACCGGGGAGCTGTTTTTT.

This chain links TRBV9 with TRBJ2-7; TRBD1 matches at 7 bases. Losses at the gene ends were 0 bases for V and 3 bases for J; bases not matched to a gene: 3. CDR1 is SGDLS, CDR2 YYNGEE, per germline. There are 14 residues in the CDR3. CDR3 residues: CASSVEAGGYEQYF. CDR3 bases: TGTGCCAGCAGCGTAGAAGCAGGGGGCTACGAGCAGTACTTC.